This passage covers 26 T cell receptor beta chains from one sample sequenced in a study of cytomegalovirus exposure and HLA in healthy donors. Use of 60 Vbeta and 13 Jbeta primers characterized the PCR. Assay used: immunoSEQ multiplex PCR; TCRdb lists only in-frame clones, some missing. The table shows roughly 70,000 clones, with more than 60% occurring only once. Material for sequencing was PBMCs. Every receptor here comes from a male donor in good health and CMV-seropositive.

This rearrangement joins TRBV25-1 to TRBJ1-4; D call uncertain. Germline lookup yields CDR1 MGHDK and CDR2 SYGVNS. Trimming cost V 6 bases and J 7 bases, with 9 bases left between them. The CDR3 has 12 amino acids. CDR3 in amino acids: CASRGGSEKLFF. The CDR3 nucleotides are TGTGCCAGCAGAGGAGGGTCTGAAAAACTGTTTTTT.

The DNA of the CDR3 is TGTGCCTGCCGCAAGACTAGCGGCGCTCCCGATACGCAGTATTTT. It specifies CACRKTSGAPDTQYF. The rearrangement joins TRBV30 to TRBJ2-3; TRBD2 matches at 9 bases. This CDR3 comprises 15 residues. CDR1 is GTSNPN, CDR2 SVGIG, per germline (reference sequence). The J segment lost 6 bases and the V segment lost 6 bases, leaving 13 bases of the junction unmatched.

In its sample, this clone was seen a few times. The chain uses TRBV11-2 and TRBJ2-2; a weak D match, TRBD2 (6 bases). Trimming took 1 base from V and 6 from J, leaving 6 bases between them. This CDR3 contains 13 residues. Looked up from germline, CDR1 is SGHAT and CDR2 is FQNNGV. The CDR3 protein is CASSLGLAGELFF. For the CDR3, the DNA is TGTGCCAGCAGCTTAGGACTAGCCGGGGAGCTGTTTTTT.

This chain connects TRBV5-1 to TRBJ1-2; the D gene is possibly TRBD1 (5 bases). CDR1 and CDR2 from the germline V gene are SGHRS and YFSETQ. The CDR3 runs to 14 residues. The V gene lost 4 bases and the J gene lost 5 bases, with 15 bases spanning the gap. Here the CDR3 DNA reads TGCGCCAGCAGCACACAGACAGACCTATATGGCTACACCTTC. This encodes CASSTQTDLYGYTF.

CDR3: CAWSFSGDQPQHF. The CDR3 DNA reads TGTGCCTGGAGTTTCTCGGGGGATCAGCCCCAGCATTTT. This sequence joins TRBV30 and TRBJ1-5; possible D gene TRBD1, 5 bases. From germline, CDR1 is GTSNPN and CDR2 SVGIG (reference sequence). CDR3 size: 13 residues. Trimming took off 2 bases at V and 5 bases at J, with 10 bases between the two ends.

This clone appeared once. The rearrangement joins TRBV15 to TRBJ2-7; D unresolved. The germline CDR1 and CDR2 sequences are LNHNV and YYDKDF (reference sequence). V lost 1 base, J lost 2 bases, and 9 bases lay in between. This CDR3 region has 14 residues. CDR3 nucleotides: TGTGCCACCAGCAGAGCTTTGGGCCCCTACGAGCAGTACTTC. Translating gives CATSRALGPYEQYF. The full variable domain, its missing parts supplied by reference TRBV15 and TRBJ2-7, is DAMVIQNPRYQVTQFGKPVTLSCSQTLNHNVMYWYQQKSSQAPKLLFHYYDKDFNNEADTPDNFQSRRPNTSFCFLDIRSPGLGDTAMYLCATSRALGPYEQYFGPGTRLTVT.

The chain combines TRBV7-8 with TRBJ2-5; TRBD2 matches at 13 bases. This CDR3 spans 16 amino acids. V shed 4 bases and J 1 base; nucleotides not matched to a gene: 3. The germline CDR1 and CDR2 sequences are SGHVS and FQNEAQ. DNA of the CDR3: TGTGCCAGCAGCTCGACTAGCGGGGGGCCCCAAGAGACCCAGTACTTC. The encoded protein is CASSSTSGGPQETQYF.

The CDR3 here is CASSLATGTGYGYTF. The CDR3 DNA is TGCGCCAGCAGCTTGGCCACCGGGACAGGGTATGGCTACACCTTC. The chain joins TRBV5-1 to TRBJ1-2, with 9 bases that match TRBD1. This CDR3 spans 15 amino acids. The V gene end was trimmed by 0 bases and the J gene end by 5 bases; junction bases not matched to a gene: 5. Germline CDR1 SGHRS, CDR2 YFSETQ.

This clone was detected once. V is TRBV5-1 and J is TRBJ2-5, with no clear D. The CDR3 covers 16 residues. The ends were cut back, 4 bases at V and 0 bases at J, with 16 bases in the middle. Per the germline V gene, CDR1 is SGHRS and CDR2 is YFSETQ. The CDR3 DNA follows: TGCGCCAGCAGCCCACCCGGAGCATCGTACCAAGAGACCCAGTACTTC. This gives the protein CASSPPGASYQETQYF.

The chain has TRBV19 and TRBJ1-2; D remains ambiguous. CDR3 length: 14 residues. Trimming pared 3 bases from V and 4 bases from J, leaving 12 bases between. Germline CDR1 and CDR2: LNHDA and SQIVND (reference sequence). CDR3 DNA sequence: TGTGCCAGTAGTATCGGAGGGAATATCTATGGCTACACCTTC. This sequence encodes CASSIGGNIYGYTF.

This clone was found a few times. The chain combines TRBV30 with TRBJ1-4; D gene unclear. Germline V gives CDR1 GTSNPN, CDR2 SVGIG (reference sequence). Trimming removed 4 bases at V and 1 base at J, with 10 bases between. CDR3 length: 14 amino acids. The CDR3 DNA reads as TGTGCCTGGACTCAACAAATAACTAATGAAAAACTGTTTTTT. Protein product: CAWTQQITNEKLFF.

The chain employs TRBV30 and TRBJ2-7; 9 bases map to TRBD1. The V gene's germline CDR1 is GTSNPN and CDR2 SVGIG (reference sequence). This CDR3 is 13 amino acids long. Trimming at V came to 0 bases and at J to 6 bases, leaving 3 bases not matched to a gene. CDR3 loop: CAWSVGQGGEQYF. As DNA, the CDR3 is TGTGCCTGGAGTGTGGGACAGGGTGGCGAGCAGTACTTC.

This chain links TRBV25-1 with TRBJ1-1; 9 nucleotides agree with TRBD1. Germline V gene data show CDR1 as MGHDK and CDR2 as SYGVNS. The CDR3 contains 11 residues. CDR3 in DNA: TGTGCTCCGGGACAGGGCACTGAAGCTTTCTTT. Translation gives CAPGQGTEAFF. Full variable domain (remainder filled in from reference TRBV25-1 and TRBJ1-1): EADIYQTPRYLVIGTGKKITLECSQTMGHDKMYWYQQDPGMELHLIHYSYGVNSTEKGDLSSESTVSRIRTEHFPLTLESARPSHTSQYLCAPGQGTEAFFGQGTRLTVV.

Worth noting for this clone: Relative to the germline gene, one junction end is altered; a read error may explain this. V and J are TRBV7-9 and TRBJ2-7; possible D gene TRBD2, 6 bases. The CDR3 is 18 amino acids. Germline V gives CDR1 SEHNR, CDR2 FQNEAQ (reference sequence). The CDR3 spells CSSSSTVEGGQSSYEQYF. The CDR3 DNA reads TGTTCCAGCAGCTCCACGGTGGAGGGCGGCCAGTCCTCCTACGAGCAGTACTTC. Drawing the rest from reference TRBV7-9 and TRBJ2-7, the complete variable domain is DTGVSQNPRHKITKRGQNVTFRCDPISEHNRLYWYRQTLGQGPEFLTYFQNEAQLEKSRLLSDRFSAERPKGSFSTLEIQRTEQGDSAMYLCSSSSTVEGGQSSYEQYFGPGTRLTVT.

The chain recombines TRBV7-9 with TRBJ2-1, with 8 nucleotides matching TRBD1. The CDR3 length is 14 residues. Germline V gene data show CDR1 as SEHNR and CDR2 as FQNEAQ (reference sequence). With V trimmed by 4 bases and J by 8 bases, 7 bases remained unmatched. This CDR3 is CASSSGQARDEQFF. CDR3 in DNA: TGTGCCAGCAGCTCGGGACAGGCGAGGGATGAGCAGTTCTTC.

This clone has a single count. V usage is TRBV5-1 and J usage is TRBJ2-5; 13 bases match TRBD2. The DNA end lines up better with TRBJ2-7; the J call may be wrong. The CDR3 extends over 16 amino acids. Germline V gives CDR1 SGHRS, CDR2 YFSETQ. The CDR3 sequence: CASSLALTSGGYEQYF. The CDR3 DNA is TGCGCCAGCAGCTTGGCCTTGACTAGCGGGGGGTACGAGCAGTACTTC.

The genes are TRBV5-1 and TRBJ2-1; 14 bases line up with TRBD2. The CDR3 is made up of 15 amino acids. Trimming cost V 0 bases and J 8 bases; bases outside gene matches: 1. Looked up from germline, CDR1 is SGHRS and CDR2 is YFSETQ. The CDR3 DNA is TGCGCCAGCAGCTTGGGACTAGCGGGGGGGTATGAGCAGTTCTTC. Protein sequence: CASSLGLAGGYEQFF.

The chain couples TRBV11-2 to TRBJ2-1, with D tentatively TRBD2 (5 bases). The CDR3 contains 12 residues. Germline CDR1 and CDR2: SGHAT and FQNNGV. Trimming left V 3 bases short and J 15 bases short, with 15 bases between. This CDR3 reads CASSFSLGSWFF. CDR3 DNA sequence: TGTGCCAGCAGCTTCTCTTTGGGGAGTTGGTTCTTC.

With respect to this clone: A junction boundary mismatches the germline segment, possibly from a read error. This chain links TRBV5-4 with TRBJ1-1, with TRBD1 matching over 8 bases. The germline gives CDR1 SGHNT, CDR2 YYREEE (reference sequence). The CDR3 extends over 15 amino acids. The CDR3 is CASSKTGGFRTEAFF. The CDR3 coding sequence is TGCGCCAGCAGTAAAACAGGGGGATTTCGGACTGAAGCTTTCTTT.

This clone was counted only a few times. J is TRBJ2-7 and V is TRBV7-9; TRBD2 matches 8 bases. The CDR3 contains 15 residues. The germline V gene has CDR1 SEHNR and CDR2 FQNEAQ (reference sequence). The junction had 8 bases not matched to a gene; V was cut back by 1 base and J by 6 bases. CDR3 loop: CASSLVSGSGGEQYF. The CDR3 DNA reads TGTGCCAGCAGCTTAGTATCCGGGAGCGGGGGCGAGCAGTACTTC.

This clone has a handful of counts. The rearrangement uses TRBV2 and TRBJ1-2; 8 bases are shared with TRBD1. Per the germline V gene, CDR1 is SNHLY and CDR2 is FYNNEI. This CDR3 is built from 16 residues. V trimming: 3 bases; J trimming: 2 bases; junction bases outside the gene matches: 8. This CDR3 is CASSDFGQGSNYGYTF. DNA for the CDR3: TGTGCCAGCAGTGATTTCGGACAGGGATCGAACTATGGCTACACCTTC. The variable domain in full, completed from reference TRBV2 and TRBJ1-2, reads EPEVTQTPSHQVTQMGQEVILRCVPISNHLYFYWYRQILGQKVEFLVSFYNNEISEKSEIFDDQFSVERPDGSNFTLKIRSTKLEDSAMYFCASSDFGQGSNYGYTFGSGTRLTVV.

This chain links TRBV7-7 with TRBJ2-1, with TRBD2 identical over 8 bases. V lost 6 bases to trimming and J lost 4 bases; unmatched junction nucleotides: 20. CDR1 and CDR2 (germline): SSHAT, FNYEAQ (reference sequence). The CDR3 is 19 amino acids. For the CDR3, the DNA is TGTGCCAGCAGTCCGACTAGCGCCGTACTGGACGGACCATACAATGAGCAGTTCTTC. Protein: CASSPTSAVLDGPYNEQFF.

The V gene is TRBV5-6, the J gene TRBJ2-1; 10 bases agree with TRBD2. Germline assignment: CDR1 SGHDT and CDR2 YYEEEE. The V segment lost 4 bases and the J segment 8 bases; nucleotides outside the gene matches: 9. The CDR3 is made up of 15 amino acids. CDR3 nucleotides: TGTGCCAGCAGCCCGATAGCGGGGGGTAGCGATGAGCAGTTCTTC. It yields the protein CASSPIAGGSDEQFF.

This sequence joins TRBV27 and TRBJ1-1; perhaps TRBD1 as D (5 bases). CDR1 is MNHEY and CDR2 is SMNVEV in the germline V gene (reference sequence). Trimming took 1 base from V and 7 from J, leaving 13 bases between them. CDR3 length equals 14 residues. CDR3 nucleotide sequence: TGTGCCAGCAGTTTATTAGTAGGGGAGGGTGAAGCTTTCTTT. It yields the protein CASSLLVGEGEAFF.

This clone was seen more than once but under ten times. The gene calls are TRBV7-2 and TRBJ2-5, with 13 bases matching TRBD2. V shed 1 base and J 0 bases; nucleotides not matched to a gene: 5. The germline V gene has CDR1 SGHTA and CDR2 FQGNSA. The CDR3 loop spans 18 amino acids. CDR3 region: CASSLGGTSGAYQETQYF. The CDR3 nucleotides read TGTGCCAGCAGCTTAGGGGGGACTAGCGGGGCGTACCAAGAGACCCAGTACTTC.

CDR3 sequence: CASSFLTGSSYEQYF. The CDR3 bases are TGTGCCAGCAGTTTTTTAACCGGTAGCTCCTACGAGCAGTACTTC. The chain uses TRBV27 and TRBJ2-7; D gene ambiguous. Germline CDR1 MNHEY, CDR2 SMNVEV (reference sequence). Trimming removed 3 bases at V and 0 bases at J, with 12 bases between. This CDR3 has 15 residues.